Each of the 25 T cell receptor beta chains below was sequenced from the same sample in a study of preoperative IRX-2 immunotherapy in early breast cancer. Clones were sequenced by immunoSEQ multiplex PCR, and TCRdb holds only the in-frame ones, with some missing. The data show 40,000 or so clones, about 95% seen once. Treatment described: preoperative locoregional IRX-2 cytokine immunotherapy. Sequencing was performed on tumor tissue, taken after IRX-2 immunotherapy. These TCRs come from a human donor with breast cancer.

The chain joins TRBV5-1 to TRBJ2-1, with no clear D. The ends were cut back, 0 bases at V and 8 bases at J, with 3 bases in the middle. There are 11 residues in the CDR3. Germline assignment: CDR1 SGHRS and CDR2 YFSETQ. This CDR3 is CASSLAYEQFF. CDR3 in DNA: TGCGCCAGCAGCTTGGCCTATGAGCAGTTCTTC. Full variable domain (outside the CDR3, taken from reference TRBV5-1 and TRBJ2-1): KAGVTQTPRYLIKTRGQQVTLSCSPISGHRSVSWYQQTPGQGLQFLFEYFSETQRNKGNFPGRFSGRQFSNSRSEMNVSTLELGDSALYLCASSLAYEQFFGPGTRLTVL.

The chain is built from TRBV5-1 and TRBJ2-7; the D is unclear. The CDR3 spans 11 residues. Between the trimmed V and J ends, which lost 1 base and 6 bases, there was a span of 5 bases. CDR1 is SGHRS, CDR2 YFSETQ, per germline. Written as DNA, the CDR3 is TGCGCCAGCAGCTTGCTACGCGAGCAGTACTTC. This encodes CASSLLREQYF.

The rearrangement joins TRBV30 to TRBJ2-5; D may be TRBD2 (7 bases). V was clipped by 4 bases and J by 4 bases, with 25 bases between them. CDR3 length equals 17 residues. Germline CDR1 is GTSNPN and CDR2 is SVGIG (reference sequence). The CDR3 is CAWTGVPNGGLGETQYF. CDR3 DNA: TGTGCCTGGACTGGGGTTCCTAACGGGGGGCTGGGAGAGACCCAGTACTTC.

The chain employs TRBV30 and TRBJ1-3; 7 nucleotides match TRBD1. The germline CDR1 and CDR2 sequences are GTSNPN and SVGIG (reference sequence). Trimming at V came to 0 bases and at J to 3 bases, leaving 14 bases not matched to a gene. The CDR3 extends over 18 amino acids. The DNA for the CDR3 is TGTGCCTGGAGTGTACGGCGACAGGGTTTTTTCTTTGGAAACACCATATATTTT. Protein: CAWSVRRQGFFFGNTIYF.

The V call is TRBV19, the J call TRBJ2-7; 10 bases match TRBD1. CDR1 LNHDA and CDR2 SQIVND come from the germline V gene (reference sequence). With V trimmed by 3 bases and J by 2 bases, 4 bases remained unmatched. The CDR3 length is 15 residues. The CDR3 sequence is CASSMWDRGTYEQYF. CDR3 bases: TGTGCCAGTAGTATGTGGGACAGGGGAACCTACGAGCAGTACTTC. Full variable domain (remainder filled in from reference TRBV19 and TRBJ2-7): DGGITQSPKYLFRKEGQNVTLSCEQNLNHDAMYWYRQDPGQGLRLIYYSQIVNDFQKGDIAEGYSVSREKKESFPLTVTSAQKNPTAFYLCASSMWDRGTYEQYFGPGTRLTVT.

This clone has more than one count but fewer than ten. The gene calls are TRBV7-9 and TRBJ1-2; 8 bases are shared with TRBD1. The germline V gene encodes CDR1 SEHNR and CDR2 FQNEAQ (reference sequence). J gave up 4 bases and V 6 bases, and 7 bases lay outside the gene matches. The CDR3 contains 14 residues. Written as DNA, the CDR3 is TGTGCCAGCAGTCTAGACAGGGGTACCTATGGCTACACCTTC. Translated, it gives CASSLDRGTYGYTF.

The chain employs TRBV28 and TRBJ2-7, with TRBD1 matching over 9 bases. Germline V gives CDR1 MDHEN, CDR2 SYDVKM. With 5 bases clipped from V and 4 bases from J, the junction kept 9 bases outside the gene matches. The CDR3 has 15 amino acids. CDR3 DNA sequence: TGTGCCAGCAGTCCGGTGACAGGGGGTGAGTACGAGCAGTACTTC. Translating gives CASSPVTGGEYEQYF. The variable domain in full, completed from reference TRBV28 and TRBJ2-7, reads DVKVTQSSRYLVKRTGEKVFLECVQDMDHENMFWYRQDPGLGLRLIYFSYDVKMKEKGDIPEGYSVSREKKERFSLILESASTNQTSMYLCASSPVTGGEYEQYFGPGTRLTVT.

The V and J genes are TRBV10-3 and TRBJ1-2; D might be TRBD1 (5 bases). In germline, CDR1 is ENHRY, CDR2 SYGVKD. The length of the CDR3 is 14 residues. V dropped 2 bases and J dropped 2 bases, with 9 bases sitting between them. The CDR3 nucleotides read TGTGCCATCAGTGAGGCCGGGGCCAACTATGGCTACACCTTC. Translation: CAISEAGANYGYTF.

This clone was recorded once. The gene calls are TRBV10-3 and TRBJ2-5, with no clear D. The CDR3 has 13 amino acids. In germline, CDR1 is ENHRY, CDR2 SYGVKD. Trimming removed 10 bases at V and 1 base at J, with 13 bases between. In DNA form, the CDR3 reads TGTGCCACTACCGGCAGGACCCAAGAGACCCAGTACTTC. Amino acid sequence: CATTGRTQETQYF.

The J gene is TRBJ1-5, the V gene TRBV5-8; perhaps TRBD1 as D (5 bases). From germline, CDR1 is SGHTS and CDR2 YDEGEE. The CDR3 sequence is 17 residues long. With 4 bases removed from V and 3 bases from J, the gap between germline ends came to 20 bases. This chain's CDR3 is CASSNRRDGVFNQPQHF. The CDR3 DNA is TGTGCCAGCAGCAATCGGAGGGACGGAGTCTTCAATCAGCCCCAGCATTTT.

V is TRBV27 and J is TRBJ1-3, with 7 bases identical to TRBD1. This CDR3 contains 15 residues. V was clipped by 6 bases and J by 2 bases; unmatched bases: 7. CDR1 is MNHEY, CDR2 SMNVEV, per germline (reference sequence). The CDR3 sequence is CASRPQQGAGNTIYF. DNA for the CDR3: TGTGCCAGCAGGCCGCAGCAGGGGGCTGGAAACACCATATATTTT.

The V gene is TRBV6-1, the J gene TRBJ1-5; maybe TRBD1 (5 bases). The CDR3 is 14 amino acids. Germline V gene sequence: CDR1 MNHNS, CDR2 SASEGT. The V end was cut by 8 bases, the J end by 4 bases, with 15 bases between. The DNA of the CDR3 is TGTGCCAGCTTGTCCACAGGCGCAAATCAGCCCCAGCATTTT. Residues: CASLSTGANQPQHF.

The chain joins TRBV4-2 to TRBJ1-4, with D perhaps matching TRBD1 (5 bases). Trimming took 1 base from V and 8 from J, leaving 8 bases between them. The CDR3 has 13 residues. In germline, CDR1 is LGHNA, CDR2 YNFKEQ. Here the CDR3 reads CASSQAHREKLFF. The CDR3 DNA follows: TGTGCCAGCAGCCAAGCCCACAGGGAAAAACTGTTTTTT.

The CDR3 sequence: CASSRGVGGAGNTIYF. As DNA, the CDR3 is TGTGCCAGCAGCCGAGGGGTAGGGGGCGCTGGAAACACCATATATTTT. The chain carries TRBV7-2 and TRBJ1-3; TRBD1 matches 7 bases. The CDR3 is 16 residues long. With V trimmed by 5 bases and J by 2 bases, 9 bases remained unmatched. Looked up from germline, CDR1 is SGHTA and CDR2 is FQGNSA.

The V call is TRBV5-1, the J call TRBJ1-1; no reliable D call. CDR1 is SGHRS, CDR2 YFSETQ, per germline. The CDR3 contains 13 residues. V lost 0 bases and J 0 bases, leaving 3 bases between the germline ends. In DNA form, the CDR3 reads TGCGCCAGCAGCTTGGCCGTGAACACTGAAGCTTTCTTT. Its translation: CASSLAVNTEAFF.

The CDR3 nucleotides are TGTGCCAGCAATAGGGGGCCGATGAACACTGAAGCTTTCTTT. Its protein is CASNRGPMNTEAFF. The gene calls are TRBV9 and TRBJ1-1; TRBD1 matches at 7 bases. The CDR3 has 14 residues. Germline V gene lookup returns CDR1 SGDLS and CDR2 YYNGEE. V trimming: 6 bases; J trimming: 0 bases; junction bases outside the gene matches: 5.

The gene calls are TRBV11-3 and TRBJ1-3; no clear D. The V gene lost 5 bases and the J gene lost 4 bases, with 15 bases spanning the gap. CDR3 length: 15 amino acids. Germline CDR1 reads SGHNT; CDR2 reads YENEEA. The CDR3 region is CASSNIAGPGNTIYF. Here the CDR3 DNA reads TGTGCCAGCAGCAATATTGCCGGGCCCGGAAACACCATATATTTT.

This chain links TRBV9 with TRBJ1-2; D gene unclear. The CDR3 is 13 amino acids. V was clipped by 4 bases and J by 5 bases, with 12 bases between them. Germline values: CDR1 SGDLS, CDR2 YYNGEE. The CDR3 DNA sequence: TGTGCCAGCAGCACGGACGGTAGTTATGGCTACACCTTC. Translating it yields CASSTDGSYGYTF.

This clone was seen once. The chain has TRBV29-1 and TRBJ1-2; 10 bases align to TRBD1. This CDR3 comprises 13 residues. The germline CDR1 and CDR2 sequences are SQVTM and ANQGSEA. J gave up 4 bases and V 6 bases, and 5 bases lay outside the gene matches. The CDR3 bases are TGCAGCGTGGGGACAGGGGCTGTCTATGGCTACACCTTC. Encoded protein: CSVGTGAVYGYTF.

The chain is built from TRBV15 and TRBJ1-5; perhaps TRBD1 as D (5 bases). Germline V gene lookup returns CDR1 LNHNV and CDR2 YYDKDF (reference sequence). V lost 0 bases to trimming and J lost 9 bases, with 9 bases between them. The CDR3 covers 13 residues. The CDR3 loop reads CATSRDQGRPQHF. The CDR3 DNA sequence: TGTGCCACCAGCAGAGATCAGGGCAGGCCCCAGCATTTT.

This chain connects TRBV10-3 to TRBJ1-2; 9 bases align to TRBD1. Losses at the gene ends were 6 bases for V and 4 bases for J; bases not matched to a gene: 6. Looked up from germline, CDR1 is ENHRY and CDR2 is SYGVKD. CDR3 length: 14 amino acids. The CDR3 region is CAISQPTGGYGYTF. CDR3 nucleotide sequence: TGTGCCATCAGCCAACCGACAGGGGGCTATGGCTACACCTTC.

The CDR3 loop reads CASTRAVTGAAGANVLTF. In DNA, the CDR3 is TGTGCCAGCACCCGAGCCGTCACAGGGGCGGCGGGGGCCAACGTCCTGACTTTC. The chain is built from TRBV4-2 and TRBJ2-6, with TRBD1 matching over 7 bases. The CDR3 sequence is 18 residues long. V shed 7 bases, J shed 4 bases, and the junction held 16 bases outside the gene matches. Germline V gene data show CDR1 as LGHNA and CDR2 as YNFKEQ.

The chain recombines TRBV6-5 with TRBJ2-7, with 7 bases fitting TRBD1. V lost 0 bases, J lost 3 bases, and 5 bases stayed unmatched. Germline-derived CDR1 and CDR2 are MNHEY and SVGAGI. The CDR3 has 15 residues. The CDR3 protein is CASSYSGQGDYEQYF. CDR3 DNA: TGTGCCAGCAGTTACTCGGGGCAGGGGGACTACGAGCAGTACTTC.

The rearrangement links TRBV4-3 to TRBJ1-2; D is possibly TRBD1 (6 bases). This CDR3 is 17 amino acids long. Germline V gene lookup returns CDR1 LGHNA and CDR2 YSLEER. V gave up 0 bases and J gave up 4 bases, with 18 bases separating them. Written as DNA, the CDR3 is TGCGCCAGCAGCCAAGACCGGGACACCTCGGAGGGCTATGGCTACACCTTC. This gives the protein CASSQDRDTSEGYGYTF.

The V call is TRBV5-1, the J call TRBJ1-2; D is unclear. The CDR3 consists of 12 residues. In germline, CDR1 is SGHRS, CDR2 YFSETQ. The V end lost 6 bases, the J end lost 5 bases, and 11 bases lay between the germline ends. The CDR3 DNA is TGCGCCAGCATCCCCCTAGGGTATGGCTACACCTTC. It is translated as CASIPLGYGYTF.